The 7 T cell receptor beta chains listed next were all sequenced from one sample in a study of beta chain features in type 1 diabetes. Broader study findings: Type 1 diabetes patients had moderately but significantly shorter TCRB CDR3s in all four CD4+ subsets.

These TCRs are of unknown antigen specificity. Sequenced material consisted of expressed TCRB transcripts (all of the isolated RNA was reverse transcribed). Data came from immunoSEQ multiplex PCR; TCRdb stores just in-frame clones and leaves some out. The repertoire consists of about 340,000 clones, with over 7% occurring once and the leading ten covering about 1%. Input material: central memory CD4+ T cells from blood. All receptors come from a man aged 25-40 years with type 1 diabetes.

The V gene is TRBV4-1, the J gene TRBJ2-4; D is ambiguous. Germline V gene lookup returns CDR1 MGHRA and CDR2 YSYEKL. This CDR3 has 14 residues. V gave up 0 bases and J gave up 3 bases, with 6 bases separating them. Written as DNA, the CDR3 is TGCGCCAGCAGCCAAGAGGGGAACAAAAACATTCAGTACTTC. Its protein product is CASSQEGNKNIQYF.

Here the CDR3 DNA reads TGTGCCAGCTCACCGGCCGGGGCCGGTGCCCAGTACTTC. Translated: CASSPAGAGAQYF. The chain uses TRBV18 and TRBJ2-5; D is possibly TRBD1 or TRBD2 (5 bases each). V lost 3 bases to trimming and J lost 9 bases, with 14 bases between them. CDR3 length equals 13 residues. Looked up from germline, CDR1 is KGHSH and CDR2 is LQKENI.

V is TRBV9 and J is TRBJ1-6; D possibly corresponds to TRBD1 (5 bases). Trimming pared 4 bases from V and 8 bases from J, leaving 19 bases between. The germline CDR1 and CDR2 sequences are SGDLS and YYNGEE. The CDR3 sequence is 16 residues long. This CDR3 is CASSKNGGGTDSPLHF. CDR3 in DNA: TGTGCCAGCAGCAAAAATGGGGGAGGGACGGATTCACCCCTCCACTTT.

J is TRBJ2-6 and V is TRBV19, with 12 bases lining up with TRBD1. The CDR3 extends over 16 amino acids. V gave up 5 bases and J gave up 2 bases; unmatched junction bases: 1. Germline CDR1 is LNHDA and CDR2 is SQIVND (reference sequence). CDR3 in DNA: TGTGCCAGTAGTGGGACAGGGGGCACTGGGGCCAACGTCCTGACTTTC. Residues: CASSGTGGTGANVLTF.

This clone occurred a few times. The chain carries TRBV5-6 and TRBJ2-3, with no clear D. V was shortened by 0 bases and J by 0 bases, with 5 bases between the two germline ends. CDR3 length: 14 residues. Germline-derived CDR1 and CDR2 are SGHDT and YYEEEE. As DNA, the CDR3 is TGTGCCAGCAGCTTGGCGGTCAGCACAGATACGCAGTATTTT. It codes for CASSLAVSTDTQYF.

This clone was seen more than once but under ten times. The V gene is TRBV9, the J gene TRBJ2-2; 7 bases line up with TRBD1. The J segment lost 4 bases and the V segment lost 0 bases, leaving 6 bases of the junction unmatched. Germline values: CDR1 SGDLS, CDR2 YYNGEE. This CDR3 region has 16 residues. The CDR3 region has the DNA TGTGCCAGCAGCGTAGCTCAGACAGGGCCCACCGGGGAGCTGTTTTTT. Its translation is CASSVAQTGPTGELFF.

This clone was detected only a few times. This clone may be a read error of a much larger clone one base away. The sample carries other DNA sequences with the same CDR3. The chain recombines TRBV7-2 with TRBJ2-7; no clear D gene. V gave up 3 bases and J gave up 1 base, with 1 base separating them. The CDR3 has 11 amino acids. Germline-derived CDR1 and CDR2 are SGHTA and FQGNSA. The CDR3 coding sequence is TGTGCCAGCAGCTTGTCCTACGAGCAGTACTTC. This sequence encodes CASSLSYEQYF.